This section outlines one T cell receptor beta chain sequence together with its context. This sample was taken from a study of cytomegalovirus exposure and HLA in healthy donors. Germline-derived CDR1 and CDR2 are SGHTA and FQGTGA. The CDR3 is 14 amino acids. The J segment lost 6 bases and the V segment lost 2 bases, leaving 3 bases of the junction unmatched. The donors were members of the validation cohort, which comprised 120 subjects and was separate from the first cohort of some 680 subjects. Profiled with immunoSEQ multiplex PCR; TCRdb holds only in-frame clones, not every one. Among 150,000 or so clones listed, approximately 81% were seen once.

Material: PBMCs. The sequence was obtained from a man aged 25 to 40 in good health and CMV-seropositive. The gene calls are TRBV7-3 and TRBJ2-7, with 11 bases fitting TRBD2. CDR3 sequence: CASSLPGLAAEQYF. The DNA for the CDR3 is TGTGCCAGCAGCTTACCGGGACTAGCGGCCGAGCAGTACTTC.